Listed below are T cell receptor beta chains from one sample, sequenced in a study of T cell responses to AZD1222 COVID-19 vaccine. Assay used: immunoSEQ multiplex PCR; TCRdb lists only in-frame clones, some missing. The sample records about 190,000 clones, approximately 90% being singletons. Sequencing used peripheral blood, obtained on day 0 of AZD1222 vaccination. These receptor sequences come from an adult in good health. The CDR3 runs from the conserved cysteine through the conserved F or W. D genes are given only for firm matches. Size is stated for part of the rows, as once, few or many counts, or as a class when the clone is expanded.

size	D	V	J	DNA	CDR3
few	NA	TRBV7-9	TRBJ2-5	TGTGCCAGCAGCTTGCTGGGAGTTCGAGAGACCCAGTACTTC	CASSLLGVRETQYF
NA	NA	TRBV6-5	TRBJ2-2	TGTGCCAGCAGTTACTCGTCGTCCGCCGGGGAGCTGTTTTTT	CASSYSSSAGELFF
once	NA	TRBV6-5	TRBJ2-7	TGTGCCAGCAGTTACTCGACAGTCGGGTACTACGAGCAGTACTTC	CASSYSTVGYYEQYF
NA	NA	TRBV7-2	TRBJ1-3	TGTGCCAGCAGAATACCGGGACTCACTTGGGAGTCTGGAAACACCATATATTTT	CASRIPGLTWESGNTIYF
NA	NA	TRBV4-3	TRBJ2-5	TGCGCCAGCAGCCCCCCCGGGGTGGAGACCCAGTACTTC	CASSPPGVETQYF
NA	NA	TRBV5-1	TRBJ1-1	TGCGCCAGCAGCGTTATACAGGGAAACACTGAAGCTTTCTTT	CASSVIQGNTEAFF
NA	NA	TRBV11-2	TRBJ2-5	TGTGCCAGCAGCTTGATACGGGGGGCGCAAGAGACCCAGTACTTC	CASSLIRGAQETQYF
NA	NA	TRBV6-6	TRBJ2-2	TGTGCCAGCAGTTCCGCGAACACCGGGGAGCTGTTTTTT	CASSSANTGELFF
NA	NA	TRBV10-2	TRBJ2-2	TGCGCCAGCAAACGGGACACCAACACCGGGGAGCTGTTTTTT	CASKRDTNTGELFF
NA	TRBD1	TRBV28	TRBJ2-4	TGTGCCAGCAGTTCTACAGGGGTAGCCAAAAACATTCAGTACTTC	CASSSTGVAKNIQYF
NA	NA	TRBV4-1	TRBJ1-2	TGCGCCAGCAGCCAAGAACAGGGAAATTATGGCTACACCTTC	CASSQEQGNYGYTF
once	NA	TRBV5-5	TRBJ1-5	TGTGCCAGCAGTTTAAGCGGGCTCAGCACAGATACGCAGCATTTT	CASSLSGLSTDTQHF
NA	TRBD2	TRBV27	TRBJ2-7	TGTGCCAGCAGTTTACACACCGGGACTAGTTACGAGCAGTACTTC	CASSLHTGTSYEQYF
NA	TRBD1	TRBV2	TRBJ2-3	TGTGCCAGCAGAGGACAGGGTACTGATACGCAGTATTTT	CASRGQGTDTQYF
once	TRBD1	TRBV4-3	TRBJ1-4	TGCGCCAGCAGCCAAACAGGGGGTTTTGAAAAACTGTTTTTT	CASSQTGGFEKLFF
NA	NA	TRBV10-3	TRBJ2-7	TGTGCCACCGCATACAGGGATTTCGACGAGCAGTACTTC	CATAYRDFDEQYF
NA	NA	TRBV7-2	TRBJ1-6	TGTGCCAGCAGCTCTCTGGGGCCACCCCTCCACTTT	CASSSLGPPLHF
NA	NA	TRBV10-3	TRBJ2-7	TGTGCCATCAGCCTGACCCAAATAGCAAACGAGCAGTACTTC	CAISLTQIANEQYF
NA	NA	TRBV7-7	TRBJ2-1	TGTGCTAGCAGCCCGGGAAGGACAGTCTCCTACAATGAGCAGTTCTTC	CASSPGRTVSYNEQFF
NA	NA	TRBV3-1/TRBV3-2	TRBJ1-3	TGTGCCAGCAGCCAAAGCCGGGTCTCCAGGGGAAACACCATATATTTT	CASSQSRVSRGNTIYF
NA	NA	TRBV5-1	TRBJ2-3	TGCGCCAGCAGCTCGGGGACAGATACGCAGTATTTT	CASSSGTDTQYF
NA	NA	TRBV7-9	TRBJ2-5	TGTGCCAGCAGCTCGGGAAACCAAGAGACCCAGTACTTC	CASSSGNQETQYF
NA	TRBD1	TRBV5-1	TRBJ2-7	TGCGCCAGCAGCCACCGGGACAGGGGCCACGAGCAGTACTTC	CASSHRDRGHEQYF
once	NA	TRBV7-8	TRBJ1-6	TGTGCCAGCAGCCAAACGACAGGTCCCTATAATTCACCCCTCCACTTT	CASSQTTGPYNSPLHF
NA	NA	TRBV7-2	TRBJ2-7	TGTGCCAGCAGCTTAGCGCTCGCGGAAGTCTGGCCCTACGAGCAGTACTTC	CASSLALAEVWPYEQYF
NA	TRBD1	TRBV4-2	TRBJ1-2	TGTGCCAGTAATATGGGGACAGGGTACTCGTCGGGCTATGGCTACACCTTC	CASNMGTGYSSGYGYTF
NA	TRBD2	TRBV15	TRBJ2-1	TGTGCCACCAGCAGAGATCAACTAGCGGTGACGTTCTACAATGAGCAGTTCTTC	CATSRDQLAVTFYNEQFF
NA	TRBD2	TRBV19	TRBJ2-7	TGTGCCAGTAGTATAATGGGAGGGTCCACCTACGAGCAGTACTTC	CASSIMGGSTYEQYF
once	NA	TRBV14	TRBJ1-6	TGTGCCAGCAGCCAAGATCCAGGCGGATTTTATAATTCACCCCTCCACTTT	CASSQDPGGFYNSPLHF
NA	TRBD1	TRBV15	TRBJ2-7	TGTGCCACCAGCAGAGGAGGCGGGACAGGGTTCTACGAGCAGTACTTC	CATSRGGGTGFYEQYF
NA	TRBD1	TRBV6-5	TRBJ1-1	TGTGCCAGCAGTTACTCGACAGGGGGCAGTGAAGCTTTCTTT	CASSYSTGGSEAFF
once	NA	TRBV5-1	TRBJ1-5	TGCGCCAGCAGGGAGGGTAGCAATCAGCCCCAGCATTTT	CASREGSNQPQHF
NA	NA	TRBV11-2	TRBJ1-2	TGTGCCAGCAGCTTAGGACGTCAGGCCCGCACCTATGGCTACACCTTC	CASSLGRQARTYGYTF
NA	NA	TRBV7-9	TRBJ1-3	TGTGCCAGCAGCTTTTACGATCCAAACTCTGGAAACACCATATATTTT	CASSFYDPNSGNTIYF
once	NA	TRBV18	TRBJ2-1	TGTGCCAGCTCACAACAGGGTTCTGGGTACAATGAGCAGTTCTTC	CASSQQGSGYNEQFF
NA	NA	TRBV19	TRBJ2-1	TGTGCCAGTAGTATTGGGAATGAGCAGTTCTTC	CASSIGNEQFF
NA	NA	TRBV6-1	TRBJ2-1	TGTGCCAGCAGTGAAGCGGCGGGGTCGATCCCACACAATGAGCAGTTCTTC	CASSEAAGSIPHNEQFF
few	TRBD2	TRBV2	TRBJ2-2	TGTGCCAGCAGTACACCGGGACTAGCGGGGGAGCTGTTTTTT	CASSTPGLAGELFF
NA	NA	TRBV5-6	TRBJ2-3	TGTGCCAGCAGCTTGGTTGTGCAAACCGGCGCAGATACGCAGTATTTT	CASSLVVQTGADTQYF
NA	NA	TRBV7-3	TRBJ2-2	TGTGCCAGCAGCTTCAAATCGTCCTGGACCGGGGAGCTGTTTTTT	CASSFKSSWTGELFF
NA	TRBD2	TRBV13	TRBJ2-1	TGTGCCAGCAGCTCGTCTAGCGGGGGGGATCTTGAGCAGTTCTTC	CASSSSSGGDLEQFF
NA	NA	TRBV19	TRBJ2-2	TGTGCCAGTAACGTCCCGGGGTCCACCGGGGAGCTGTTTTTT	CASNVPGSTGELFF
NA	NA	TRBV6-5	TRBJ1-1	TGTGCCAGCAGTTACTCGTTGGTGAACACTGAAGCTTTCTTT	CASSYSLVNTEAFF
NA	NA	TRBV2	TRBJ1-6	TGTGCCAGCCAAGGGACGCCTCCCTTTTCACCCCTCCACTTT	CASQGTPPFSPLHF
once	NA	TRBV2	TRBJ2-7	TGTGCCAGCAGTGAATCCCAGGGTGGCTACGAGCAGTACTTC	CASSESQGGYEQYF
NA	TRBD1	TRBV29-1	TRBJ2-7	TGCAGCGTTGCACCGGGACAGGGGATCTCTAACTACGAGCAGTACTTC	CSVAPGQGISNYEQYF
NA	NA	TRBV10-3	TRBJ2-2	TGTGCCATCAGTGCCAGGGGATCTTCGGAAACCGGGGAGCTGTTTTTT	CAISARGSSETGELFF
NA	NA	TRBV10-3	TRBJ2-4	TGTGCCATCCCAGTGTGGGGGCCCGAGCCAAACATTCAGTACTTC	CAIPVWGPEPNIQYF
once	NA	TRBV19	TRBJ2-4	TGTGCCAGTAGTATACTAGCCAAAAACATTCAGTACTTC	CASSILAKNIQYF
NA	NA	TRBV6-4	TRBJ2-3	TGTGCCAGCAGTGTCGAGGGGGGCACCACAGATACGCAGTATTTT	CASSVEGGTTDTQYF
NA	NA	TRBV9	TRBJ1-4	TGTGCCAGCAGCGTAGGCAGTACAAATGAAAAACTGTTTTTT	CASSVGSTNEKLFF